These T cell receptor beta chains were read from a single sample in a study of CD8 T cells in Susac syndrome. TCRdb passed the immunoSEQ multiplex PCR reads through MiXCR, listing each CDR3 protein once. The sample records fewer than 150,000 distinct CDR3 sequences, approximately 95% being singletons. Sequenced input: CD8+ T cells from PBMCs. These receptor sequences come from a human donor in good health. CDR3s include the opening cysteine and the closing phenylalanine or tryptophan. D genes are given only for firm matches. A clone size is listed for some rows: how often the clone was seen (once, few, many), or a class if it is expanded.

CDR3 length	clone size	V gene	J gene	D gene	CDR3 protein	CDR3 DNA
15	-	TRBV27	TRBJ2-1	-	CASSLTGLSADEQFF	TGTGCCAGCAGTTTAACGGGACTCTCGGCGGATGAGCAGTTCTTC
15	-	TRBV9	TRBJ2-7	TRBD1	CASSVGTGRRYEQYF	TGTGCCAGCAGCGTGGGGACAGGTAGGAGGTACGAGCAGTACTTC
15	-	TRBV29-1	TRBJ2-3	TRBD2	CSVEGLADSTDTQYF	TGCAGCGTAGAAGGACTAGCGGATAGCACAGATACGCAGTATTTT
17	once	TRBV7-8	TRBJ2-3	TRBD2	CASTQGGLAGAKDTQYF	TGTGCCAGCACCCAAGGGGGACTAGCGGGAGCGAAAGATACGCAGTATTTT
17	-	TRBV7-9	TRBJ2-2	TRBD2	CASGSLPSGTNTGELFF	TGTGCCAGCGGCTCCCTACCTAGCGGAACGAACACCGGGGAGCTGTTTTTT
13	-	TRBV9	TRBJ2-3	-	CASTRDGADTQYF	TGTGCCAGCACCCGGGACGGGGCAGATACGCAGTATTTT
14	-	TRBV6-5	TRBJ1-2	-	CASRFMVDNYGYTF	TGTGCCAGCAGGTTCATGGTCGATAACTATGGCTACACCTTC
14	-	TRBV13	TRBJ1-1	-	CASSLWVLNTEAFF	TGTGCCAGCAGCTTGTGGGTTTTGAACACTGAAGCTTTCTTT
15	-	TRBV27	TRBJ2-3	TRBD1	CASSWGQGSTDTQYF	TGTGCCAGCAGTTGGGGACAGGGGTCGACAGATACGCAGTATTTT
11	-	TRBV2	TRBJ1-1	-	CAITFVGSTFF	TGTGCCATCACTTTCGTAGGCAGCACTTTCTTT
13	few	TRBV27	TRBJ1-1	-	CASSFSENTEAFF	TGTGCCAGCAGTTTTTCCGAGAACACTGAAGCTTTCTTT
13	-	TRBV5-4	TRBJ2-3	-	CASSLGQADTQYF	TGTGCCAGCAGCTTAGGGCAGGCAGATACGCAGTATTTT
15	-	TRBV14	TRBJ2-7	TRBD2	CASSQDWTSDYEQYF	TGTGCCAGCAGCCAAGATTGGACTAGCGACTACGAGCAGTACTTC
15	once	TRBV7-3	TRBJ1-1	TRBD1	CASSQQGGVDTEAFF	TGTGCCAGCAGCCAACAGGGGGGTGTGGACACTGAAGCTTTCTTT
16	once	TRBV14	TRBJ2-1	TRBD1	CASSSPGTEDYNEQFF	TGTGCCAGCAGCTCCCCGGGGACAGAAGACTACAATGAGCAGTTCTTC
16	once	TRBV4-1	TRBJ2-3	-	CASSARDILNTDTQYF	TGCGCCAGCAGCGCTCGGGACATACTCAACACAGATACGCAGTATTTT
12	-	TRBV7-9	TRBJ2-2	-	CASSLFSGELFF	TGTGCCAGCAGCTTATTCAGCGGGGAGCTGTTTTTT
18	-	TRBV18	TRBJ1-2	-	CASSPLRDALGERYGYTF	TGTGCCAGCTCACCGCTCCGGGATGCCCTAGGGGAACGCTATGGCTACACCTTC
15	-	TRBV7-9	TRBJ2-1	TRBD2	CASKFLAGEMNEQFF	TGTGCCAGCAAATTCCTAGCGGGAGAAATGAATGAGCAGTTCTTC
16	-	TRBV27	TRBJ2-1	TRBD2	CASSPPGWEGYNEQFF	TGTGCCAGCAGTCCCCCCGGGTGGGAGGGTTACAATGAGCAGTTCTTC
11	few	TRBV12-3/TRBV12-4	TRBJ2-7	-	CASSLAGEQYF	TGTGCCAGCAGTTTGGCCGGTGAGCAGTACTTC
15	-	TRBV29-1	TRBJ2-1	-	CSVEKGSGPYNEQFF	TGCAGCGTTGAAAAGGGAAGCGGGCCCTACAATGAGCAGTTCTTC
14	-	TRBV20-1	TRBJ2-3	-	CSARGSLATDTQYF	TGCAGTGCTAGAGGTAGTCTAGCAACAGATACGCAGTATTTT
18	-	TRBV28	TRBJ2-7	-	CASRTGIRPFSGGGEQYF	TGTGCCAGCAGGACGGGTATCCGGCCCTTCTCGGGTGGAGGGGAGCAGTACTTC
13	-	TRBV27	TRBJ2-7	-	CASSWSATYEQYF	TGTGCCAGCAGTTGGTCGGCGACCTACGAGCAGTACTTC
12	-	TRBV13	TRBJ2-1	-	CASSLAWNEQFF	TGTGCCAGCAGCTTAGCATGGAATGAGCAGTTCTTC
15	-	TRBV27	TRBJ2-7	TRBD2	CASSHRAGGLYEQYF	TGTGCCAGCAGCCACCGGGCGGGAGGATTATACGAGCAGTACTTC
13	-	TRBV20-1	TRBJ2-2	-	CSAREVATGELFF	TGCAGTGCTAGAGAAGTGGCCACCGGGGAGCTGTTTTTT
12	-	TRBV29-1	TRBJ2-7	-	CSVEVTPYEQYF	TGCAGCGTTGAGGTGACACCCTACGAGCAGTACTTC
19	-	TRBV20-1	TRBJ2-1	TRBD2	CSARDLGLAGGPSYNEQFF	TGCAGTGCTAGAGATCTCGGACTAGCGGGAGGGCCCTCCTACAATGAGCAGTTCTTC
14	-	TRBV27	TRBJ2-1	-	CASFVYGDSAEQFF	TGTGCCAGCTTCGTGTATGGGGACTCGGCTGAGCAGTTCTTC
12	-	TRBV7-9	TRBJ2-1	-	CASSWGASGQFF	TGTGCCAGCAGCTGGGGGGCTAGCGGGCAGTTCTTC
15	-	TRBV12-3/TRBV12-4	TRBJ1-5	TRBD1	CASSFYRGFGQPQHF	TGTGCCAGCAGTTTTTACAGGGGGTTTGGTCAGCCCCAGCATTTT
12	few	TRBV19	TRBJ2-1	-	CASSIWGNEQFF	TGTGCCAGTAGTATTTGGGGCAATGAGCAGTTCTTC
17	-	TRBV5-1	TRBJ2-3	-	CASSIEWTVPKGDTQYF	TGCGCCAGCAGCATTGAATGGACAGTCCCTAAGGGGGATACGCAGTATTTT
12	-	TRBV29-1	TRBJ2-1	-	CSAGVLGPEQFF	TGCAGCGCGGGTGTACTGGGGCCTGAGCAGTTCTTC
16	-	TRBV2	TRBJ2-1	-	CASSEDVLGTYNEQFF	TGTGCCAGCAGTGAAGATGTTTTGGGTACCTACAATGAGCAGTTCTTC
18	-	TRBV7-9	TRBJ1-5	-	CASSAEEAQTGTNQPQHF	TGTGCCAGCAGCGCGGAAGAGGCCCAGACAGGAACCAATCAGCCCCAGCATTTT
16	-	TRBV24-1	TRBJ2-3	TRBD2	CATSDPLEAGGDTQYF	TGTGCCACCAGTGATCCCCTCGAGGCGGGAGGGGATACGCAGTATTTT
15	-	TRBV19	TRBJ1-1	TRBD1	CASSIGQGMNTEAFF	TGTGCCAGTAGTATAGGACAGGGCATGAACACTGAAGCTTTCTTT
14	-	TRBV27	TRBJ1-1	-	CASSLSNFNTEAFF	TGTGCCAGCAGTTTATCGAATTTTAACACTGAAGCTTTCTTT